Below, one T cell receptor (beta chain) is given with its context. The sample belongs to a study of cytomegalovirus exposure and HLA in healthy donors. Study-wide background: Clustering assigned about 80% of the approximately 400 genotyped donors to the Caucasian-associated ancestry cluster.

The donors were healthy bone marrow donors. V was clipped by 5 bases and J by 4 bases, with 12 bases between them. Germline loops: CDR1 MNHNS, CDR2 SASEGT. This CDR3 contains 14 residues. Both 60 Vbeta primers and 13 Jbeta primers went into the PCR. Libraries were prepared by immunoSEQ multiplex PCR; TCRdb keeps only in-frame clonotypes and omits some of them. Of about 130,000 clones listed, roughly 80% are singletons. The source of this sequence is a man younger than 35 in good health and CMV-seropositive. The sequenced sample was PBMCs. The J gene is TRBJ1-5, the V gene TRBV6-1; possible D gene TRBD1, 5 bases. The CDR3 sequence is CASSTAGMNQPQHF. In DNA, the CDR3 is TGTGCCAGCAGTACCGCAGGGATGAATCAGCCCCAGCATTTT.